This T cell receptor (beta chain) emerged from a study of CD8 T cells in Susac syndrome. RNA totalling about 0.5 to 1 ug underwent reverse transcription with random hexamers. MiXCR was run by TCRdb on the immunoSEQ multiplex PCR reads, yielding one entry per CDR3 protein. Among under 200,000 distinct CDR3 sequences listed, more than 90% were seen once. The CDR3 extends over 11 amino acids. V lost 2 bases and J 8 bases, leaving 6 bases between the germline ends. Germline values: CDR1 MGHDK, CDR2 SYGVNS. The TCR originated in a human donor with Susac syndrome. The material sequenced was CD4+ T cells from PBMCs. V usage is TRBV25-1 and J usage is TRBJ1-2; D is ambiguous. CDR3 DNA: TGTGCCAGCAGTGAAGATCTCGGCTACACCTTC. Translating it yields CASSEDLGYTF.